Listed here are 26 T cell receptor beta chains from one sample, sequenced in a study of CD8 T cells in Susac syndrome. A quantity of about 0.5 to 1 ug RNA underwent reverse transcription using random hexamers. TCRdb re-called the immunoSEQ multiplex PCR reads through MiXCR, storing one row per CDR3 protein. The sample records some 180,000 distinct CDR3 sequences, about 93% being singletons. The sample taken for sequencing was CD4+ T cells from PBMCs. The receptor source for this set is a human donor with Susac syndrome.

This clonotype has a single count. The CDR3 nucleotides read TGTGCCAGTAGTATCCAGTCTGTCGGGGAGACCCAGTACTTC. Translated: CASSIQSVGETQYF. The chain joins TRBV19 to TRBJ2-5; D is unclear. Deletions cut 3 bases from V and 5 bases from J, with 13 bases between. Germline CDR1 LNHDA, CDR2 SQIVND (reference sequence). There are 14 residues in the CDR3.

The chain is built from TRBV20-1 and TRBJ2-5; the D call may be TRBD1 or TRBD2 (5 bases each). Germline CDR1 DFQATT, CDR2 SNEGSKA (reference sequence). Trimming stripped 6 bases from V and 5 bases from J, with 19 bases between. The CDR3 length is 14 residues. The CDR3 region has the DNA TGCAGTGCCAGGGACCATCCCTCCGTGGAGACCCAGTACTTC. It encodes CSARDHPSVETQYF.

The chain combines TRBV6-5 with TRBJ2-5, with 12 nucleotides matching TRBD2. Germline loops: CDR1 MNHEY, CDR2 SVGAGI. The ends lost 6 bases at V and 6 bases at J; junction bases unmatched: 5. The CDR3 extends over 14 amino acids. CDR3 residues: CASSRLAGVQTQYF. The CDR3, as DNA: TGTGCCAGCAGCCGACTAGCGGGGGTTCAGACCCAGTACTTC.

This clonotype came up once. This chain joins TRBV5-4 and TRBJ2-3; D is unclear. This CDR3 has 16 residues. Germline values: CDR1 SGHNT, CDR2 YYREEE (reference sequence). Trimming took off 3 bases at V and 1 base at J, with 15 bases between the two ends. The CDR3 coding sequence is TGTGCCAGCAGCTCCGGCCCTACGGCCCGCACAGATACGCAGTATTTT. The encoded protein is CASSSGPTARTDTQYF.

The genes are TRBV20-1 and TRBJ2-7; TRBD2 matches 7 bases. CDR3 size: 14 residues. The ends lost 6 bases at V and 0 bases at J; junction bases unmatched: 8. In germline, CDR1 is DFQATT, CDR2 SNEGSKA (reference sequence). Here the CDR3 DNA reads TGCAGTGCCAAGGATGGGGGGGGCTCCTACGAGCAGTACTTC. It codes for CSAKDGGGSYEQYF.

The chain combines TRBV5-6 with TRBJ2-5, with 7 bases that match TRBD1. The J segment lost 5 bases and the V segment lost 4 bases, leaving 11 bases of the junction unmatched. Germline assignment: CDR1 SGHDT and CDR2 YYEEEE. The CDR3 contains 15 residues. The CDR3 here is CASSQYNGQAETQYF. The DNA of the CDR3 is TGTGCCAGCAGCCAATATAATGGACAGGCCGAGACCCAGTACTTC.

The chain couples TRBV3-1 to TRBJ2-3; perhaps TRBD1 as D (5 bases). The CDR3 is 16 residues long. The V end lost 0 bases, the J end lost 3 bases, and 13 bases lay between the germline ends. Germline V gene lookup returns CDR1 LGHDT and CDR2 YNNKEL (reference sequence). CDR3 protein: CASSQESPQATDTQYF. CDR3 nucleotides: TGTGCCAGCAGCCAAGAGTCCCCACAGGCGACAGATACGCAGTATTTT.

V usage is TRBV27 and J usage is TRBJ2-7, with 10 bases lining up with TRBD1. V dropped 8 bases and J dropped 5; count of bases not matched to a gene: 9. CDR1 is MNHEY and CDR2 is SMNVEV in the germline V gene (reference sequence). The CDR3 contains 14 residues. CDR3 region: CASSQDRGLHEQYF. The DNA for the CDR3 is TGTGCCAGCTCGCAAGACAGGGGGCTGCACGAGCAGTACTTC.

The chain carries TRBV4-1 and TRBJ1-1; possibly TRBD1 for D (5 bases). Germline CDR1 reads MGHRA; CDR2 reads YSYEKL. Trimming stripped 2 bases from V and 5 bases from J, with 9 bases between. The CDR3 has 13 residues. The DNA for the CDR3 is TGCGCCAGCAGCCAACGGACACTGACTGAAGCTTTCTTT. It is translated as CASSQRTLTEAFF.

This chain uses TRBV5-6 with TRBJ2-3; 7 nucleotides line up with TRBD2. J gave up 2 bases and V 4 bases, and 10 bases lay outside the gene matches. This CDR3 has 16 residues. Germline CDR1 is SGHDT and CDR2 is YYEEEE. The CDR3 is CASSPVGGSFTDTQYF. As DNA, the CDR3 is TGTGCCAGCAGCCCCGTGGGCGGGAGCTTCACAGATACGCAGTATTTT. Full variable domain (missing parts from reference TRBV5-6 and TRBJ2-3): DAGVTQSPTHLIKTRGQQVTLRCSPKSGHDTVSWYQQALGQGPQFIFQYYEEEERQRGNFPDRFSGHQFPNYSSELNVNALLLGDSALYLCASSPVGGSFTDTQYFGPGTRLTVL.

The V and J genes are TRBV7-2 and TRBJ1-5; no reliable D call. V lost 3 bases to trimming and J lost 3 bases, with 6 bases between them. Germline V lookup: CDR1 SGHTA, CDR2 FQGNSA. CDR3 length: 13 residues. The CDR3 region is CASSLEPNQPQHF. CDR3 coding DNA: TGTGCCAGCAGCTTGGAACCCAATCAGCCCCAGCATTTT.

This chain connects TRBV5-1 to TRBJ2-5, with 10 bases fitting TRBD2. V lost 2 bases, J lost 5 bases, and 9 bases stayed unmatched. Germline CDR1 and CDR2: SGHRS and YFSETQ. This CDR3 contains 16 residues. The CDR3 loop reads CASSFGPSGSRETQYF. The CDR3 bases are TGCGCCAGCAGCTTTGGCCCTAGCGGGAGTAGGGAGACCCAGTACTTC. Full variable domain (remainder filled in from reference TRBV5-1 and TRBJ2-5): KAGVTQTPRYLIKTRGQQVTLSCSPISGHRSVSWYQQTPGQGLQFLFEYFSETQRNKGNFPGRFSGRQFSNSRSEMNVSTLELGDSALYLCASSFGPSGSRETQYFGPGTRLLVL.

The gene calls are TRBV9 and TRBJ2-1, with TRBD2 matching over 13 bases. Germline lookup yields CDR1 SGDLS and CDR2 YYNGEE. This CDR3 region has 14 residues. V lost 5 bases and J lost 8; bases outside the gene matches: 4. CDR3 sequence (DNA): TGTGCCAGCAGGAGGACTAGCGGGAGCGATGAGCAGTTCTTC. Amino acid sequence: CASRRTSGSDEQFF.

CDR3 bases: TGCAGCGGGACCGGGACAGGGGCGGAGACCCAGTACTTC. Protein product: CSGTGTGAETQYF. The gene calls are TRBV29-1 and TRBJ2-5; 10 positions match TRBD1. The CDR3 is 13 amino acids. With V trimmed by 7 bases and J by 5 bases, 7 bases remained unmatched. The V gene's germline CDR1 is SQVTM and CDR2 ANQGSEA.

The chain carries TRBV7-6 and TRBJ1-2; the D gene is possibly TRBD1 (5 bases). The germline gives CDR1 SGHVS, CDR2 FNYEAQ. Trimming took off 1 base at V and 6 bases at J, with 21 bases between the two ends. CDR3 length equals 17 residues. This CDR3 reads CASSLDRRGARLDGYTF. The CDR3 DNA is TGTGCCAGCAGCTTAGATAGGCGGGGCGCGAGGCTCGATGGCTACACCTTC.

The gene calls are TRBV12-3 or TRBV12-4 and TRBJ1-5; 10 positions match TRBD1. J gave up 4 bases and V 5 bases, and 8 bases lay outside the gene matches. This CDR3 is built from 16 residues. The CDR3 sequence: CASSKGQGPPNQPQHF. CDR3 coding DNA: TGTGCCAGCAGTAAGGGACAGGGGCCCCCAAATCAGCCCCAGCATTTT.

The V gene is TRBV30, the J gene TRBJ1-1; the D gene is possibly TRBD1 (6 bases). The germline V and J ends were trimmed by 3 bases and 1 base, with 18 bases remaining between them. The CDR3 has 16 amino acids. Per the germline V gene, CDR1 is GTSNPN and CDR2 is SVGIG (reference sequence). The CDR3 bases are TGTGCCTGGAGCTTGGCAGTCTTGACAGGGAACACTGAAGCTTTCTTT. It translates to CAWSLAVLTGNTEAFF.

This chain links TRBV14 with TRBJ2-2; D is undetermined. Germline lookup yields CDR1 SGHDN and CDR2 FVKESK. CDR3 size: 14 residues. Trimming stripped 5 bases from V and 2 bases from J, with 9 bases between. The CDR3 region is CASSYSVNTGELFF. The CDR3 DNA is TGTGCCAGCAGCTACAGCGTTAACACCGGGGAGCTGTTTTTT.

V gene TRBV5-8 combines with J gene TRBJ1-3; no reliable D call. The CDR3 runs 11 residues. Germline lookup yields CDR1 SGHTS and CDR2 YDEGEE. The germline V and J ends were trimmed by 4 bases and 14 bases, with 13 bases remaining between them. The CDR3 protein is CASSPRLPLYF. CDR3 DNA sequence: TGTGCCAGCAGCCCCCGGTTGCCTCTATATTTT.

This rearrangement joins TRBV20-1 to TRBJ1-2, with D maybe TRBD1 (5 bases). CDR1 and CDR2 (germline): DFQATT, SNEGSKA (reference sequence). Trimming removed 3 bases from V and 5 bases from J, with 16 bases in between. The CDR3 length is 14 residues. In nucleotides, the CDR3 is TGCAGTGCTAGGAGGCAGGGTAGAGAATATGGCTACACCTTC. This gives the protein CSARRQGREYGYTF.

This chain joins TRBV19 and TRBJ1-2; D is unresolved. V was trimmed by 6 bases and J by 0 bases, leaving 11 bases between them. This CDR3 region has 14 residues. CDR1 LNHDA and CDR2 SQIVND come from the germline V gene (reference sequence). As DNA, the CDR3 is TGTGCCAGTAGACAGCGCGGGGCTAACTATGGCTACACCTTC. Its protein product is CASRQRGANYGYTF. Full variable domain (remainder filled in from reference TRBV19 and TRBJ1-2): DGGITQSPKYLFRKEGQNVTLSCEQNLNHDAMYWYRQDPGQGLRLIYYSQIVNDFQKGDIAEGYSVSREKKESFPLTVTSAQKNPTAFYLCASRQRGANYGYTFGSGTRLTVV.

This clonotype has only one observation. V is TRBV6-2 or TRBV6-3 and J is TRBJ1-1; 10 nucleotides agree with TRBD1. Trimming removed 2 bases from V and 1 base from J; junction bases left unmatched: 10. Germline CDR1 MNHEY, CDR2 SVGEGT. The CDR3 length is 18 residues. CDR3 DNA: TGTGCCAGCAGTTACACCCCGGGACAGGGGTTACCGAACACTGAAGCTTTCTTT. It yields the protein CASSYTPGQGLPNTEAFF.

The chain recombines TRBV4-2 with TRBJ2-7; 8 bases match TRBD2. Looked up from germline, CDR1 is LGHNA and CDR2 is YNFKEQ. V lost 3 bases, J lost 0 bases, and 4 bases stayed unmatched. The CDR3 runs to 15 residues. CDR3 loop: CASSHTAGGSYEQYF. CDR3 sequence (DNA): TGTGCCAGCAGCCACACCGCGGGGGGCTCCTACGAGCAGTACTTC.

V usage is TRBV6-1 and J usage is TRBJ1-6; the match to TRBD1 covers 8 bases. This CDR3 comprises 16 residues. Germline trimming cut 2 bases from V and 5 bases from J; bases unmatched to any gene: 5. Germline V CDR1 and CDR2: MNHNS, SASEGT. The CDR3 nucleotides are TGTGCCAGCAGTGAATACCGGACAGGGAATAATTCACCCCTCCACTTT. It encodes CASSEYRTGNNSPLHF.

CDR3 coding DNA: TGCGCCAGCAGCTGGCCCCTGGAGGGAACTAATGAAAAACTGTTTTTT. Protein sequence: CASSWPLEGTNEKLFF. This chain links TRBV5-1 with TRBJ1-4; D unclear. Germline CDR1 and CDR2: SGHRS and YFSETQ. The CDR3 runs 16 residues. V lost 3 bases, J lost 1 base, and 13 bases lay in between.

The CDR3 is CASSEGLDTDTQYF. In DNA, the CDR3 is TGTGCCAGCAGTGAGGGGCTTGACACAGATACGCAGTATTTT. This chain joins TRBV6-4 and TRBJ2-3; D might be TRBD1 (5 bases). The germline V and J ends were trimmed by 3 bases and 2 bases, with 9 bases remaining between them. Germline loops: CDR1 MRHNA, CDR2 SNTAGT. The CDR3 has 14 amino acids.